The 2 T cell receptor beta chains given below trace back to one sample, sequenced in a study of blood T cell repertoires in COVID-19. The assay was immunoSEQ multiplex PCR, and TCRdb's table has in-frame clones only and misses some. The sample holds 55,000 to 65,000 clones, 60% to 80% seen once. Source material: peripheral blood. The receptors here all came from a man between 60 and 75 years old with acute or convalescent COVID-19.

This rearrangement joins TRBV27 to TRBJ2-7; 15 positions match TRBD2. This CDR3 is built from 18 residues. V lost 5 bases and J lost 0; bases outside the gene matches: 8. The germline V gene has CDR1 MNHEY and CDR2 SMNVEV (reference sequence). CDR3 coding DNA: TGTGCCAGCAGTCCGAAGGGACTAGCGGGGGGCTCCTCCTACGAGCAGTACTTC. It codes for CASSPKGLAGGSSYEQYF.

The V and J genes are TRBV2 and TRBJ1-2; 7 bases align to TRBD1. J was trimmed by 7 bases and V by 10 bases; bases with no gene match: 12. Germline V gene lookup returns CDR1 SNHLY and CDR2 FYNNEI. The CDR3 sequence is 13 residues long. For the CDR3, the DNA is TGTGCCACCTCGACAGGGCGCCTGCTTGGCTACACCTTC. It encodes CATSTGRLLGYTF.